The 17 T cell receptor beta chains in this list originate from one sample, sequenced in a study of cytomegalovirus exposure and HLA in healthy donors. 13 Jbeta primers and 60 Vbeta primers were used for the PCR. Clones were read by immunoSEQ multiplex PCR, and TCRdb kept only the in-frame ones, dropping some. The data contain over 150,000 clones, roughly 85% of them seen just once; the ten biggest clones take up 1%. The sequenced material came from PBMCs. The receptor set was obtained from a boy between 2 and 10 years old in good health and CMV-seronegative.

The chain combines TRBV5-1 with TRBJ2-1; tentatively, D is TRBD2 (6 bases). Trimming shortened V by 2 bases and J by 0 bases, and 9 bases separated the two germline ends. The CDR3 consists of 15 residues. The V gene's germline CDR1 is SGHRS and CDR2 YFSETQ. CDR3 bases: TGCGCCAGCAGCTTCGTGGGGGGCTCCTACAATGAGCAGTTCTTC. Protein product: CASSFVGGSYNEQFF.

This clone was counted once. This chain connects TRBV9 to TRBJ2-7, with TRBD2 matching 7 bases. CDR1 is SGDLS, CDR2 YYNGEE, per germline. The CDR3 extends over 14 amino acids. V gave up 0 bases and J gave up 3 bases; unmatched junction bases: 3. The CDR3 sequence is CASSVDPGGYEQYF. The CDR3 coding sequence is TGTGCCAGCAGCGTAGATCCGGGGGGCTACGAGCAGTACTTC.

V and J are TRBV19 and TRBJ2-3; 15 positions match TRBD2. Germline CDR1 is LNHDA and CDR2 is SQIVND (reference sequence). This CDR3 region has 17 residues. J lost 5 bases, V lost 6 bases, and 9 bases had no gene match. CDR3 sequence: CASSTDLGLAGGDTQYF. The DNA of the CDR3 is TGTGCCAGTAGCACGGACCTGGGACTAGCGGGAGGAGATACGCAGTATTTT. The variable domain in full, completed from reference TRBV19 and TRBJ2-3, reads DGGITQSPKYLFRKEGQNVTLSCEQNLNHDAMYWYRQDPGQGLRLIYYSQIVNDFQKGDIAEGYSVSREKKESFPLTVTSAQKNPTAFYLCASSTDLGLAGGDTQYFGPGTRLTVL.

V and J are TRBV6-1 and TRBJ2-5; no definite D call. Trimming cost V 0 bases and J 2 bases, with 10 bases left between them. Germline CDR1 is MNHNS and CDR2 is SASEGT. The CDR3 covers 15 residues. The CDR3 nucleotides read TGTGCCAGCAGTGAAGCTGCGGCGGTTCAAGAGACCCAGTACTTC. Its protein is CASSEAAAVQETQYF.

This chain joins TRBV7-2 and TRBJ2-5, with 7 bases lining up with TRBD2. This CDR3 has 14 amino acids. J gave up 10 bases and V 4 bases, and 12 bases lay outside the gene matches. Germline loops: CDR1 SGHTA, CDR2 FQGNSA. CDR3 amino acids: CASSYPGAPGGQYF. CDR3 bases: TGTGCCAGCAGCTACCCCGGGGCCCCGGGAGGCCAGTACTTC.

The chain is built from TRBV5-1 and TRBJ1-2; TRBD1 aligns across 7 bases. After removal of 4 bases from V and 8 bases from J, the junction contained 14 bases not matched to a gene. From germline, CDR1 is SGHRS and CDR2 YFSETQ. The CDR3 covers 15 residues. The CDR3 bases are TGCGCCAGCAGCCTGGCCCCAGACAGGGAGATCGGCTACACCTTC. It specifies CASSLAPDREIGYTF.

This clone was detected a few times. This chain connects TRBV30 to TRBJ2-2; TRBD2 is a possible D gene (6 bases). V was shortened by 0 bases and J by 7 bases, with 18 bases between the two germline ends. Germline CDR1 reads GTSNPN; CDR2 reads SVGIG (reference sequence). This CDR3 comprises 16 residues. The CDR3 here is CAWSVVGGWFGGELFF. CDR3 nucleotide sequence: TGTGCCTGGAGTGTCGTGGGGGGATGGTTCGGCGGGGAGCTGTTTTTT.

The rearrangement uses TRBV5-1 and TRBJ2-7; 10 bases agree with TRBD2. V lost 0 bases, J lost 3 bases, and 9 bases stayed unmatched. The CDR3 totals 17 residues. The germline CDR1 and CDR2 sequences are SGHRS and YFSETQ. Written as DNA, the CDR3 is TGCGCCAGCAGCTTGGCAGCGGGGGGGCTGGAGGACTACGAGCAGTACTTC. It codes for CASSLAAGGLEDYEQYF. Variable domain in full (rest from reference TRBV5-1 and TRBJ2-7): KAGVTQTPRYLIKTRGQQVTLSCSPISGHRSVSWYQQTPGQGLQFLFEYFSETQRNKGNFPGRFSGRQFSNSRSEMNVSTLELGDSALYLCASSLAAGGLEDYEQYFGPGTRLTVT.

V is TRBV11-2 and J is TRBJ1-1; D possibly corresponds to TRBD1 (5 bases). Trimming took off 5 bases at V and 1 base at J, with 20 bases between the two ends. This CDR3 is 17 amino acids long. Germline CDR1 and CDR2: SGHAT and FQNNGV. The CDR3 spells CASSGRGIGRRNTEAFF. Written as DNA, the CDR3 is TGTGCCAGCAGCGGTAGGGGTATTGGGCGGAGGAACACTGAAGCTTTCTTT.

A few counts support this clone. V gene TRBV27 combines with J gene TRBJ1-3; 7 nucleotides agree with TRBD1. V lost 5 bases to trimming and J lost 0 bases; unmatched junction nucleotides: 7. From germline, CDR1 is MNHEY and CDR2 SMNVEV (reference sequence). The CDR3 extends over 16 amino acids. The CDR3 region is CASSLPDRSSGNTIYF. The CDR3 nucleotides read TGTGCCAGCAGTCTACCGGACAGGTCCTCTGGAAACACCATATATTTT.

This clone was detected only a few times. The CDR3 DNA reads as TGTGCCAGCGAGTCAGGGAACAATCAGCCCCAGCATTTT. Translation gives CASESGNNQPQHF. The V gene is TRBV6-4, the J gene TRBJ1-5, with a possible D match to TRBD1 (5 bases). V shed 8 bases and J shed 3 bases, with 11 bases lying between them. The CDR3 consists of 13 residues. In germline, CDR1 is MRHNA, CDR2 SNTAGT.

The chain links TRBV19 to TRBJ1-6; no definite D call. The germline CDR1 and CDR2 sequences are LNHDA and SQIVND (reference sequence). Trimming cost V 5 bases and J 6 bases, with 5 bases left between them. This CDR3 region has 12 residues. In DNA, the CDR3 is TGTGCCAGTAGTGGCTTTAATTCACCCCTCCACTTT. Protein product: CASSGFNSPLHF.

CDR3 in amino acids: CASSYLGGPDVTF. The DNA of the CDR3 is TGTGCCAGCAGTTACTTGGGGGGGCCGGACGTCACCTTC. The chain uses TRBV6-5 and TRBJ1-2; possibly TRBD1 for D (6 bases). CDR1 MNHEY and CDR2 SVGAGI come from the germline V gene. This CDR3 comprises 13 residues. The ends were cut back, 1 base at V and 13 bases at J, with 16 bases in the middle.

This clone has only one observation. V is TRBV28 and J is TRBJ2-7; perhaps TRBD2 as D (5 bases). The germline V gene encodes CDR1 MDHEN and CDR2 SYDVKM. The CDR3 totals 13 residues. Trimming cost V 3 bases and J 1 base, with 7 bases left between them. The CDR3 nucleotides read TGTGCCAGCAGTTTCGGACTTTCCTACGAGCAGTACTTC. Protein: CASSFGLSYEQYF.

This chain joins TRBV29-1 and TRBJ1-4; possibly TRBD1 for D (5 bases). Trimming left V 4 bases short and J 5 bases short, with 8 bases between. Germline V lookup: CDR1 SQVTM, CDR2 ANQGSEA. This CDR3 region has 12 residues. Written as DNA, the CDR3 is TGCAGCGTTGCCCCAGGGAATGAAAAACTGTTTTTT. It yields the protein CSVAPGNEKLFF.

The rearrangement uses TRBV6-1 and TRBJ1-1; no clear D. Trimming stripped 6 bases from V and 2 bases from J, with 10 bases between. This CDR3 has 13 amino acids. CDR1 and CDR2 from the germline V gene are MNHNS and SASEGT. Written as DNA, the CDR3 is TGTGCCAGCAGCCCGAACATTAACACTGAAGCTTTCTTT. This translates into CASSPNINTEAFF.

This chain connects TRBV5-1 to TRBJ1-2; D not resolved. The CDR3 covers 12 residues. CDR1 SGHRS and CDR2 YFSETQ come from the germline V gene. Trimming cost V 0 bases and J 6 bases, with 6 bases left between them. Written as DNA, the CDR3 is TGCGCCAGCAGCTTGGGGTCGGATGGCTACACCTTC. It translates to CASSLGSDGYTF.